A selection of T cell receptor beta chains follows, all from one sample in a study of control samples from healthy donors and cancer patients. This table comes from immunoSEQ multiplex PCR, and its TCRdb copy is limited to in-frame clones, with some not included. This table holds 110,000 to 150,000 clones, 80% to 95% found once. Sequenced sample: blood. These receptors originate from a man aged 25-45 years in good health. CDR3s include the opening cysteine and the closing phenylalanine or tryptophan. Each record gives: D gene, V gene, J gene, clone size, CDR3 protein, CDR3 DNA. The D gene is left open where the match is weak. Size is stated for part of the rows, as once, few or many counts, or as a class when the clone is expanded.

D: NA; V: TRBV28; J: TRBJ2-6; size: NA; CDR3: CASSPGSVSGANVLTF; DNA: TGTGCCAGCAGTCCCGGGTCTGTCTCTGGGGCCAACGTCCTGACTTTC
D: NA; V: TRBV6-1; J: TRBJ1-1; size: NA; CDR3: CASSYSVNTEAFF; DNA: TGTGCCAGCAGTTATTCGGTGAACACTGAAGCTTTCTTT
D: NA; V: TRBV24-1; J: TRBJ1-2; size: NA; CDR3: CATGYDYGYTF; DNA: TGTGCCACCGGCTACGACTATGGCTACACCTTC
D: NA; V: TRBV28; J: TRBJ2-7; size: NA; CDR3: CASSPLWDEQYF; DNA: TGTGCCAGCAGTCCGTTATGGGACGAGCAGTACTTC
D: TRBD2; V: TRBV11-2; J: TRBJ2-1; size: NA; CDR3: CASSLLTSGSYGQFF; DNA: TGTGCCAGCAGCTTGTTGACTAGCGGGAGTTATGGGCAGTTCTTC
D: NA; V: TRBV20-1; J: TRBJ2-1; size: NA; CDR3: CSASRDAPYNEQFF; DNA: TGCAGTGCTAGTCGCGACGCCCCCTACAATGAGCAGTTCTTC
D: NA; V: TRBV14; J: TRBJ1-2; size: NA; CDR3: CASSQHLTNYGYTF; DNA: TGTGCCAGCAGCCAACACCTGACTAACTATGGCTACACCTTC
D: NA; V: TRBV6-2/TRBV6-3; J: TRBJ1-2; size: NA; CDR3: CASSPWDFYYGYTF; DNA: TGTGCCAGCAGTCCCTGGGATTTTTACTATGGCTACACCTTC
D: TRBD2; V: TRBV6-5; J: TRBJ2-1; size: NA; CDR3: CASSYLSGNSYNEQFF; DNA: TGTGCCAGCAGTTACCTTAGCGGGAACTCCTACAATGAGCAGTTCTTC
D: NA; V: TRBV4-1; J: TRBJ1-2; size: NA; CDR3: CASSLGLSGRYGYTF; DNA: TGCGCCAGCAGCCTTGGGTTAAGCGGGAGATATGGCTACACCTTC
D: NA; V: TRBV5-1; J: TRBJ2-7; size: NA; CDR3: CASSSKDGVQYF; DNA: TGCGCCAGCAGCTCAAAGGACGGGGTGCAGTACTTC
D: TRBD1; V: TRBV23-1; J: TRBJ1-6; size: NA; CDR3: CASSQNRHGTGRDSPLHF; DNA: TGCGCCAGCAGTCAAAATCGTCATGGGACAGGGAGGGATTCACCCCTCCACTTT
D: NA; V: TRBV28; J: TRBJ1-2; size: NA; CDR3: CASMGVRPGYTF; DNA: TGTGCCAGCATGGGTGTACGCCCTGGCTACACCTTC
D: TRBD2; V: TRBV7-2; J: TRBJ2-1; size: NA; CDR3: CASSVGLAGVYEQFF; DNA: TGTGCCAGCAGCGTAGGACTAGCGGGAGTTTATGAGCAGTTCTTC
D: NA; V: TRBV6-6; J: TRBJ1-1; size: NA; CDR3: CASSYRGGDTEAFF; DNA: TGTGCCAGCAGTTACAGGGGTGGGGACACTGAAGCTTTCTTT
D: TRBD1; V: TRBV18; J: TRBJ1-3; size: NA; CDR3: CASSPHGDRHRGNTIYF; DNA: TGTGCCAGCTCACCGCATGGGGACAGACACCGGGGAAACACCATATATTTT
D: NA; V: TRBV28; J: TRBJ1-3; size: NA; CDR3: CASSLGRGGNTIYF; DNA: TGTGCCAGCAGTTTAGGGCGTGGGGGAAACACCATATATTTT
D: TRBD1; V: TRBV6-5; J: TRBJ2-7; size: NA; CDR3: CASSYQGQGAYEQYF; DNA: TGTGCCAGCAGTTACCAGGGACAGGGGGCCTACGAGCAGTACTTC
D: NA; V: TRBV6-2/TRBV6-3; J: TRBJ2-5; size: once; CDR3: CASSYILSTTAGQKETQYF; DNA: TGTGCCAGCAGTTATATTCTATCGACTACCGCGGGACAGAAAGAGACCCAGTACTTC
D: TRBD2; V: TRBV7-2; J: TRBJ2-3; size: NA; CDR3: CASSLLLAGGWPTDTQYF; DNA: TGTGCCAGCAGCTTGCTCCTAGCGGGAGGGTGGCCCACAGATACGCAGTATTTT
D: NA; V: TRBV6-5; J: TRBJ2-7; size: NA; CDR3: CASRRHKNTYEQYF; DNA: TGTGCCAGCCGCAGACATAAAAATACCTACGAGCAGTACTTC
D: NA; V: TRBV30; J: TRBJ2-1; size: NA; CDR3: CAWSVGRGNEQFF; DNA: TGTGCCTGGAGTGTAGGACGGGGCAATGAGCAGTTCTTC
D: TRBD1; V: TRBV27; J: TRBJ1-5; size: once; CDR3: CASSPDQGAGGSNQPQHF; DNA: TGTGCCAGCAGTCCCGACCAGGGGGCCGGGGGTAGCAATCAGCCCCAGCATTTT
D: NA; V: TRBV2; J: TRBJ1-5; size: NA; CDR3: CASSPGWIQPQHF; DNA: TGTGCCAGCAGTCCTGGATGGATTCAGCCCCAGCATTTT
D: NA; V: TRBV14; J: TRBJ2-1; size: NA; CDR3: CASSQDFGNEQFF; DNA: TGTGCCAGCAGCCAAGATTTCGGGAATGAGCAGTTCTTC
D: NA; V: TRBV29-1; J: TRBJ1-1; size: NA; CDR3: CSVEQQQNTEAFF; DNA: TGCAGCGTTGAGCAACAGCAGAACACTGAAGCTTTCTTT
D: NA; V: TRBV28; J: TRBJ2-3; size: NA; CDR3: CASSLQGPGDTQYF; DNA: TGTGCCAGCAGCTTACAGGGTCCGGGGGATACGCAGTATTTT
D: NA; V: TRBV29-1; J: TRBJ1-2; size: NA; CDR3: CSVGVSYGYTF; DNA: TGCAGCGTTGGGGTGAGCTATGGCTACACCTTC
D: NA; V: TRBV28; J: TRBJ2-2; size: NA; CDR3: CASSTPDSPTGELFF; DNA: TGTGCCAGCAGTACCCCGGACAGCCCAACCGGGGAGCTGTTTTTT
D: NA; V: TRBV14; J: TRBJ1-6; size: NA; CDR3: CASSQDPRGKSPLHF; DNA: TGTGCCAGCAGCCAAGATCCCAGGGGTAAATCACCCCTCCACTTT
D: TRBD1; V: TRBV30; J: TRBJ1-4; size: NA; CDR3: CAWSGNRGSNEKLFF; DNA: TGTGCCTGGAGTGGCAACAGGGGGTCTAATGAAAAACTGTTTTTT
D: NA; V: TRBV9; J: TRBJ1-3; size: NA; CDR3: CASDRGGLERPIAYTIYF; DNA: TGTGCCAGCGATCGGGGGGGCCTCGAGAGACCTATAGCTTACACCATATATTTT
D: NA; V: TRBV2; J: TRBJ1-1; size: NA; CDR3: CASSIFGGTNTEAFF; DNA: TGTGCCAGCAGTATTTTTGGGGGAACGAACACTGAAGCTTTCTTT
D: NA; V: TRBV12-3/TRBV12-4; J: TRBJ1-6; size: few; CDR3: CASSLGGDSPLHF; DNA: TGTGCCAGCAGTTTAGGGGGGGATTCACCCCTCCACTTT
D: NA; V: TRBV28; J: TRBJ1-1; size: NA; CDR3: CASSLPGANTEAFF; DNA: TGTGCCAGCAGTCTGCCGGGCGCGAACACTGAAGCTTTCTTT
D: NA; V: TRBV9; J: TRBJ2-2; size: NA; CDR3: CASSVIWTGELFF; DNA: TGTGCCAGCAGCGTAATTTGGACCGGGGAGCTGTTTTTT
D: TRBD1; V: TRBV19; J: TRBJ1-2; size: NA; CDR3: CASSLQGASSGYTF; DNA: TGTGCCAGTAGTCTACAGGGGGCGTCTTCTGGCTACACCTTC
D: NA; V: TRBV3-1/TRBV3-2; J: TRBJ2-1; size: NA; CDR3: CASRGGQNSYNEQFF; DNA: TGTGCCAGCAGGGGTGGGCAGAACTCCTACAATGAGCAGTTCTTC
D: NA; V: TRBV28; J: TRBJ2-7; size: NA; CDR3: CAILTGGKQYF; DNA: TGTGCCATCCTTACGGGCGGCAAGCAGTACTTC
D: TRBD2; V: TRBV11-1; J: TRBJ2-1; size: NA; CDR3: CASSLGLLAGAREQFF; DNA: TGTGCCAGCAGCTTAGGACTCTTAGCGGGAGCCCGTGAGCAGTTCTTC
D: NA; V: TRBV5-4; J: TRBJ2-2; size: NA; CDR3: CASSAGVMGTGELFF; DNA: TGTGCCAGCAGCGCAGGGGTAATGGGCACCGGGGAGCTGTTTTTT
D: TRBD2; V: TRBV6-1; J: TRBJ2-7; size: NA; CDR3: CASSVSSGRYIYEQYF; DNA: TGTGCCAGCAGTGTTTCTAGCGGGAGGTATATCTACGAGCAGTACTTC
D: NA; V: TRBV18; J: TRBJ2-2; size: once; CDR3: CASSPPNGPNTGELFF; DNA: TGTGCCAGCTCACCACCCAACGGGCCGAACACCGGGGAGCTGTTTTTT
D: NA; V: TRBV7-2; J: TRBJ2-7; size: NA; CDR3: CASSNRRYEQYF; DNA: TGTGCCAGCAGCAACCGTCGCTACGAGCAGTACTTC
D: TRBD2; V: TRBV10-3; J: TRBJ2-5; size: NA; CDR3: CAIGEGLAGGQETQYF; DNA: TGTGCCATCGGGGAGGGGCTAGCGGGAGGCCAAGAGACCCAGTACTTC
D: TRBD1; V: TRBV7-9; J: TRBJ1-1; size: NA; CDR3: CASSFSGTGEAFF; DNA: TGTGCCAGCAGCTTTAGTGGGACAGGTGAAGCTTTCTTT
D: NA; V: TRBV28; J: TRBJ1-4; size: NA; CDR3: CASSLGLNINEKLFF; DNA: TGTGCCAGCAGTCTGGGTCTGAATATTAATGAAAAACTGTTTTTT
D: NA; V: TRBV27; J: TRBJ1-2; size: NA; CDR3: CASSFAGANYGYTF; DNA: TGTGCCAGCAGTTTTGCAGGCGCGAACTATGGCTACACCTTC
D: TRBD1; V: TRBV4-1; J: TRBJ2-7; size: NA; CDR3: CASVQGGSYEQYF; DNA: TGCGCCAGCGTACAGGGGGGCTCCTACGAGCAGTACTTC
D: NA; V: TRBV5-1; J: TRBJ2-5; size: NA; CDR3: CASKELQETQYF; DNA: TGCGCCAGCAAGGAACTCCAAGAGACCCAGTACTTC
D: NA; V: TRBV11-2; J: TRBJ2-3; size: NA; CDR3: CASSLGAGRIPDTQYF; DNA: TGTGCCAGCAGCTTAGGGGCAGGGAGGATTCCAGATACGCAGTATTTT
D: NA; V: TRBV9; J: TRBJ1-6; size: NA; CDR3: CASSPDDGRRGSPLHF; DNA: TGTGCCAGCAGCCCCGACGACGGACGCCGGGGTTCACCCCTCCACTTT
D: NA; V: TRBV2; J: TRBJ1-5; size: NA; CDR3: CASTTTLNQPQHF; DNA: TGTGCCAGCACCACAACGCTCAATCAGCCCCAGCATTTT
D: NA; V: TRBV1; J: TRBJ2-6; size: NA; CDR3: CTSSQVEGRRSGANVLTF; DNA: TGCACCAGCAGCCAAGTCGAGGGGCGTAGGTCCGGGGCCAACGTCCTGACTTTC
D: NA; V: TRBV25-1; J: TRBJ1-2; size: NA; CDR3: CASSATGYGYTF; DNA: TGTGCCAGCAGTGCAACAGGTTATGGCTACACCTTC
D: TRBD1; V: TRBV5-6; J: TRBJ1-1; size: NA; CDR3: CASRTGGLGTEAFF; DNA: TGTGCCAGCAGGACAGGGGGCTTGGGCACTGAAGCTTTCTTT
D: NA; V: TRBV7-9; J: TRBJ1-5; size: NA; CDR3: CASSRGGPQPQHF; DNA: TGTGCCAGCAGCCGGGGGGGGCCCCAGCCCCAGCATTTT
D: NA; V: TRBV12-5; J: TRBJ2-7; size: NA; CDR3: CASGLPSSYEQYF; DNA: TGTGCTAGTGGTTTGCCTTCATCCTACGAGCAGTACTTC
D: NA; V: TRBV11-2; J: TRBJ1-5; size: NA; CDR3: CASSGGHSNQPQHF; DNA: TGTGCCAGCAGCGGGGGGCATAGCAATCAGCCCCAGCATTTT
D: TRBD1; V: TRBV28; J: TRBJ1-2; size: few; CDR3: CASSFFSTAQGEGYTF; DNA: TGTGCCAGCAGTTTTTTTTCGACGGCGCAGGGGGAGGGCTACACCTTC